The table lists the clone carrying this TCR beta chain with many counts. The antigen remains undetermined. The data originate from a study of T-cell memory formation after mild COVID-19. The study, taken as a whole, reports: Contracting CD4+ clones lay largely in CM and EM, with CD8+ ones residing in EMRA. There were some responding clones in pre-infection memory, which suggested that cross-reactive memory had joined.

The CDR3 loop spans 16 amino acids. Germline CDR1 is SGHTA and CDR2 is FQGNSA. Trimming cost V 5 bases and J 4 bases; bases outside gene matches: 6. TCRdb reprocessed the 5' RACE reads via MiXCR and lists one record per CDR3 protein. The table records over 300,000 distinct CDR3 sequences, around 20% of them present only once. The specimen was PBMCs or a T cell subset sorted from them (not recorded which). The receptor was isolated from a man younger than 35 who had mild COVID-19 (a few samples of this study predate the infection). Cell type and time point are not known. The chain employs TRBV7-2 and TRBJ2-1; TRBD2 aligns across 12 bases. CDR3 coding DNA: TGTGCCAGCAGCAAACCTAGCGGGGGGGCATACAATGAGCAGTTCTTC. As protein: CASSKPSGGAYNEQFF.